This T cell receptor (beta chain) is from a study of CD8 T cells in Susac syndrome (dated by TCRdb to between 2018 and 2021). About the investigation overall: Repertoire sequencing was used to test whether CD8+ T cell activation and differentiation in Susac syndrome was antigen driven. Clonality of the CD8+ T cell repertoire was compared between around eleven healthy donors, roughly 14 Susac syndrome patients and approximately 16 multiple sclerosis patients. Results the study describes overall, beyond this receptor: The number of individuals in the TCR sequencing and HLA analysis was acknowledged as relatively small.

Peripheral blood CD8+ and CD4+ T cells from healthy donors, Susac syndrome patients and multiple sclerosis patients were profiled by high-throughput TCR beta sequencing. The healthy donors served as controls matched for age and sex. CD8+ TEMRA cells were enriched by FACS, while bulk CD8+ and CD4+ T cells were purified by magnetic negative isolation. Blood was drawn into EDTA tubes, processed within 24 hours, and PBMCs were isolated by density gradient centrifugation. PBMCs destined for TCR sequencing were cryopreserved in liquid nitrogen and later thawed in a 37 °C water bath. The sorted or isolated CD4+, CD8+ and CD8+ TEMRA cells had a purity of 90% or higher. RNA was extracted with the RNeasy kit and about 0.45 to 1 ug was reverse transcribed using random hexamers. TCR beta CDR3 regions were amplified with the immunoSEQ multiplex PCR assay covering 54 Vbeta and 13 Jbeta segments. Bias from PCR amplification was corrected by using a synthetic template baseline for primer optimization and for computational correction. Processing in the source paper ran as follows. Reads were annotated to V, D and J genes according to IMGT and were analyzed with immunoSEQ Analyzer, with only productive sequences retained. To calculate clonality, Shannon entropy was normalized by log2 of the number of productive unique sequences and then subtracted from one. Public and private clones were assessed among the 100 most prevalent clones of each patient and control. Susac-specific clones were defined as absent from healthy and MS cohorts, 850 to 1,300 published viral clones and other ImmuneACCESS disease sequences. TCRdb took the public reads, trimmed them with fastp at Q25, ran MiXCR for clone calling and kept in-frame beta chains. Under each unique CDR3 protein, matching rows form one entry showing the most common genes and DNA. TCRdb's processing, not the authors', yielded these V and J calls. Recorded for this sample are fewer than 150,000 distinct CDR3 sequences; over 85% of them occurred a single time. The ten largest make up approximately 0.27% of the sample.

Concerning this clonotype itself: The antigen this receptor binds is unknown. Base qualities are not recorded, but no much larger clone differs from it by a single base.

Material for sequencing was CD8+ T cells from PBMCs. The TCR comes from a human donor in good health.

The CDR3 protein sequence reads: CATSRDQGGWGEQYF. The sequence in DNA is TGTGCCACCAGCAGAGATCAAGGGGGCTGGGGCGAGCAGTACTTC. Recombination linked TRBV15 to TRBJ2-7, with 7 bases aligning to TRBD1. Taken from the germline V gene (reference sequence), the CDR1 and CDR2 loops are LNHNV and YYDKDF. Measured from the cysteine to the phenylalanine, the CDR3 is 15 residues long. The entry retains the CDR3 DNA only, 45 bases that are in frame from base 1. Trimmed from V: 0 bases; trimmed from J: 6 bases; junction bases lacking a gene match: 8.